These 17 T cell receptor beta chains came from one sample sequenced in a study of cytomegalovirus exposure and HLA in healthy donors. Primers: 60 Vbeta forward and 13 Jbeta reverse. Assay used: immunoSEQ multiplex PCR; TCRdb lists only in-frame clones, some missing. The profile covers tens of thousands of clones, with nearly 80% appearing a single time and less than 3.5% taken by the ten largest. The sequencing sample was made of PBMCs. These receptors all come from a woman aged 40-49 years in good health and CMV-seronegative.

The chain employs TRBV27 and TRBJ1-1; D not certain. The germline V gene has CDR1 MNHEY and CDR2 SMNVEV (reference sequence). V was cut by 6 bases and J by 1 base, with 12 bases left in between. CDR3 length: 14 amino acids. The CDR3 loop reads CASRKPPSNTEAFF. In DNA, the CDR3 is TGTGCCAGCAGGAAGCCCCCTTCGAACACTGAAGCTTTCTTT.

V and J are TRBV6-5 and TRBJ2-1, with D possibly being TRBD2 (5 bases). In germline, CDR1 is MNHEY, CDR2 SVGAGI. V was clipped by 0 bases and J by 7 bases, with 7 bases between them. CDR3 length: 13 residues. The CDR3 DNA follows: TGTGCCAGCAGTTACTCAGGGAGTAATGAGCAGTTCTTC. This translates into CASSYSGSNEQFF.

V gene TRBV6-5 combines with J gene TRBJ2-3; TRBD2 matches 11 bases. The CDR3 contains 15 residues. With 5 bases clipped from V and 1 base from J, the junction kept 2 bases outside the gene matches. The germline gives CDR1 MNHEY, CDR2 SVGAGI. The CDR3 loop is CASSLAGGRTDTQYF. The CDR3 bases are TGTGCCAGCAGTCTAGCGGGAGGCCGCACAGATACGCAGTATTTT.

This clone appeared once. The chain combines TRBV29-1 with TRBJ2-7, with TRBD1 matching over 9 bases. V was pared by 5 bases and J by 1 base, with 3 bases of the junction left unmatched. Germline assignment: CDR1 SQVTM and CDR2 ANQGSEA. The CDR3 extends over 13 amino acids. For the CDR3, the DNA is TGCAGCGTTAACAGGGGGCCTTCCTACGAGCAGTACTTC. This translates into CSVNRGPSYEQYF.

This clone occurred once. The J gene is TRBJ2-2, the V gene TRBV11-2, with D perhaps TRBD1 (6 bases). CDR1 is SGHAT and CDR2 is FQNNGV in the germline V gene. V was trimmed by 4 bases and J by 1 base, leaving 13 bases between them. The CDR3 runs 16 residues. CDR3 DNA: TGTGCCAGCAGCTCCGGACAGACCCTGAACACCGGGGAGCTGTTTTTT. This encodes CASSSGQTLNTGELFF.

This clone was detected only a few times. This sequence joins TRBV6-6 and TRBJ1-1; 8 nucleotides line up with TRBD1. The J segment lost 2 bases and the V segment lost 7 bases, leaving 9 bases of the junction unmatched. Germline V lookup: CDR1 MNHNY, CDR2 SVGAGI (reference sequence). The CDR3 loop spans 15 amino acids. The CDR3 coding sequence is TGTGCCAGCACCCCGTCGACAGGGGTTAACACTGAAGCTTTCTTT. This translates into CASTPSTGVNTEAFF.

This clone showed up just a few times. V and J are TRBV19 and TRBJ1-2; D ambiguous. The CDR3 covers 14 residues. Trimming took 3 bases from V and 1 from J, leaving 9 bases between them. Looked up from germline, CDR1 is LNHDA and CDR2 is SQIVND (reference sequence). The CDR3 bases are TGTGCCAGTAGTATTCTTCCCGGTAACTATGGCTACACCTTC. Translated: CASSILPGNYGYTF.

The rearrangement links TRBV19 to TRBJ1-2; 9 bases are shared with TRBD1. The germline CDR1 and CDR2 sequences are LNHDA and SQIVND (reference sequence). V trimming: 5 bases; J trimming: 6 bases; junction bases outside the gene matches: 4. The CDR3 is made up of 13 amino acids. CDR3 residues: CASSAGQGDGYTF. The CDR3, as DNA: TGTGCCAGTAGTGCGGGACAGGGAGATGGCTACACCTTC.

The V gene is TRBV5-1, the J gene TRBJ1-3, with D perhaps TRBD1 (5 bases). The CDR3 spans 15 residues. V was trimmed by 3 bases and J by 0 bases, leaving 10 bases between them. The germline CDR1 and CDR2 sequences are SGHRS and YFSETQ. The CDR3 DNA sequence: TGCGCCAGCAGCTCGATGGACAACTCTGGAAACACCATATATTTT. Its protein product is CASSSMDNSGNTIYF.

The chain links TRBV30 to TRBJ2-7; tentative D call: TRBD2 (5 bases). The CDR3 is made up of 12 amino acids. Germline V gene sequence: CDR1 GTSNPN, CDR2 SVGIG (reference sequence). V dropped 8 bases and J dropped 5 bases, with 16 bases sitting between them. The CDR3, as DNA: TGTGCCGGATACTCCCCGCGGGACGAGCAGTACTTC. Protein: CAGYSPRDEQYF.

The rearrangement links TRBV6-1 to TRBJ1-2; tentative D call: TRBD1 (6 bases). Germline values: CDR1 MNHNS, CDR2 SASEGT. The CDR3 has 13 residues. V was clipped by 2 bases and J by 4 bases, with 8 bases between them. DNA of the CDR3: TGTGCCAGCAGTGAACAGGGGACCTATGGCTACACCTTC. Translating gives CASSEQGTYGYTF.

The genes are TRBV7-9 and TRBJ2-1, with D perhaps TRBD2 (5 bases). This CDR3 is 15 amino acids long. CDR1 SEHNR and CDR2 FQNEAQ come from the germline V gene (reference sequence). Between the trimmed V and J ends, which lost 1 base and 2 bases, there was a span of 9 bases. CDR3 region: CASSLGWGAYNEQFF. CDR3 coding DNA: TGTGCCAGCAGCTTAGGGTGGGGAGCCTACAATGAGCAGTTCTTC.

This clone was seen a single time. This rearrangement joins TRBV12-5 to TRBJ2-3; no reliable D call. This CDR3 has 12 amino acids. Germline CDR1 and CDR2: LGHNT and FRNRAP. Trimming stripped 6 bases from V and 0 bases from J, with 4 bases between. CDR3 coding DNA: TGTGCTAGTGGCCCAAGCACAGATACGCAGTATTTT. It codes for CASGPSTDTQYF.

This chain links TRBV4-2 with TRBJ2-2; 10 nucleotides align to TRBD2. Trimming at V came to 4 bases and at J to 2 bases, leaving 4 bases not matched to a gene. Germline lookup yields CDR1 LGHNA and CDR2 YNFKEQ. There are 16 residues in the CDR3. The CDR3 DNA follows: TGTGCCAGCAGCCTCCGGACTAGCGGAAACACCGGGGAGCTGTTTTTT. Its translation is CASSLRTSGNTGELFF.

This chain links TRBV7-8 with TRBJ2-7; TRBD1 matches at 7 bases. V was pared by 1 base and J by 2 bases, with 2 bases of the junction left unmatched. This CDR3 is built from 14 residues. Germline CDR1 SGHVS, CDR2 FQNEAQ. DNA of the CDR3: TGTGCCAGCAGCTTAGGGCAGGGGGCCTACGAGCAGTACTTC. It codes for CASSLGQGAYEQYF.

The chain uses TRBV19 and TRBJ1-5, with 9 nucleotides matching TRBD1. Trimming took 9 bases from V and 5 from J; bases not matched to a gene: 5. The CDR3 has 13 residues. CDR1 LNHDA and CDR2 SQIVND come from the germline V gene (reference sequence). In DNA form, the CDR3 reads TGTGCCAGCCGGGACAGGGAATATCAGCCCCAGCATTTT. Amino acid sequence: CASRDREYQPQHF.

This sequence joins TRBV2 and TRBJ1-2; D is perhaps TRBD1 (6 bases). V lost 1 base, J lost 6 bases, and 9 bases lay in between. Germline loops: CDR1 SNHLY, CDR2 FYNNEI. The CDR3 length is 13 residues. The CDR3 bases are TGTGCCAGCAGTGAAGTCGGGGGGCATGGCTACACCTTC. Protein product: CASSEVGGHGYTF.